This T cell receptor beta chain was sequenced during a study of T cells in Graves' hyperthyroidism and ophthalmopathy (dated by TCRdb to about 2019). With respect to the entire study: Peripheral blood was sampled at the time of initial diagnosis, prior to any treatment. The roughly 100 discovery patients were randomly divided into training and test sets at a 7:3 ratio. The paper describes TCR Vbeta CDR3 sequencing of about 140 peripheral blood samples, made up of some 40 ophthalmopathy patients, 70 to 80 hyperthyroidism patients and approximately 17 progressor patients. Once sampling was done, hyperthyroidism patients were given methimazole at a starting dose of 30 mg daily, whereas ophthalmopathy patients were given high-dose intravenous methylprednisolone. To identify TCR V-J signatures that set the groups apart, the researchers used a discovery cohort of 90 to 100 patients, made up of under 45 with Graves' ophthalmopathy and 57 with stable Graves' hyperthyroidism. Prospective prediction of ophthalmopathy was tested in an independent validation cohort consisting of about 19 hyperthyroidism patients and approximately 16 patients who later progressed to ophthalmopathy. In over five Graves' hyperthyroidism patients, the study also compared T-cell repertoires from thyroid tissue with T-cell repertoires from blood.

TCR beta CDR3 regions were amplified from RNA transcripts. For the first round of RT-PCR on the TCR CDR3, the HTBI primer set was used together with the Qiagen OneStep RT-PCR kit. A second multiplex PCR round built the libraries, followed by size selection and purification. The libraries were sequenced on an Illumina HiSeq2000 using paired-end 100 bp reads. The study's own analysis went as follows. SOAPnuke was used to process the raw data, throwing out any read that contained adapters or uncalled bases, had a mean Phred below 15, or lacked an exact constant-primer or identifier match. COPE v1.2.5 was used to merge the high-quality paired reads, and each unique nucleotide sequence was defined as a clonotype. MiTCR v1.1 was used to align clonotypes to the IMGT TRBV, TRBD and TRBJ reference segments. Analysis was restricted to V-J combinations with a frequency above 0.0001, which covered over 98% of repertoires. A TCS score was defined as the ratio of F50 (clonal expansion) to E x V (chaos), with BLOSUM62-based TCRdist applied between CDR3 peptides within each V-J. Welch's t-statistics and random forest reduced roughly 530 V-J features to 10 to 15, which were used in a naive Bayes classifier (R e1071). TCRdb passed the public sequencing reads through fastp at Q25 and MiXCR, retaining productive beta sequences. Rows merge per CDR3 protein into single entries with the most common DNA and genes. These V and J calls originate from TCRdb's pipeline instead of the authors' own analysis. This sample has more than 300,000 distinct CDR3 sequences in its table, and more than 11% of those were observed once. 20% to 25% of the sample is held by the ten biggest clonotypes.

Germline trimming amounts to 1 base on V and 2 bases on J, with 4 as the count of junction bases outside the gene matches. The CDR3 holds 14 amino acids from the cysteine to the phenylalanine. Of all the DNA, just the CDR3 is kept, 42 bases in frame from base 1. In the germline V gene (reference sequence), CDR1 corresponds to GTSNPN and CDR2 to SVGIG. Graves' hyperthyroidism was defined as stable when no progression to ophthalmopathy occurred over 18 months of follow-up. Hyperthyroidism patients were newly diagnosed, had a disease duration of under 2 months, and were aged 18 to 65 years. Patients with uncontrolled infections, other autoimmune diseases, pregnancy or lactation were excluded. Diagnoses were established on the basis of clinical symptoms, serum thyroxine and TRAb, thyroid ultrasound, and orbital computed tomography. PBMCs were separated from 8 to 10 ml of fresh peripheral blood using Ficoll-Paque density gradient centrifugation. Trizol reagent was used to extract total RNA, and RNA quality was then checked on an Agilent 2100 Bioanalyzer.

What the study reported, not specific to this receptor: Blood samples also contained most of the expanded thyroid clonotypes (frequency above 0.001), which suggests that blood repertoires may reflect thyroid immune responses. In validation, the model predicted progression to ophthalmopathy a median of roughly 6.5 months before onset, with about 64% sensitivity and nearly 75% specificity. A 13 V-J signature model separated ophthalmopathy from stable hyperthyroidism, with around 88% sensitivity and just under 84% specificity in cross-validation and 80%/75% in testing. No statistical method was used to set the sample size in advance, and investigators knew the group allocation.

In this sample, this clonotype turned up many times. The clone's antigen remains unknown. The sample holds no much larger clone one base away, and base qualities are not on file. The clonotype was recovered from a woman aged 25 to 39 with Graves' hyperthyroidism. The sample was blood. This receptor chain uses TRBV30 and TRBJ2-7, with TRBD1 identical over 8 junction bases. The nucleotide sequence reads as follows: TGTGCCTGGAGTGGTCAGGGGGCGGCCTACGAGCAGTACTTC. This translates into CAWSGQGAAYEQYF. Supplemented by the reference TRBV30 and TRBJ2-7 proteins around the CDR3, the complete variable domain is SQTIHQWPATLVQPVGSPLSLECTVEGTSNPNLYWYRQAAGRGLQLLFYSVGIGQISSEVPQNLSASRPQDRQFILSSKKLLLSDSGFYLCAWSGQGAAYEQYFGPGTRLTVT.